This is a list of T cell receptor beta chains from one sample in a study of blood T cell repertoires in COVID-19. Repertoires were generated with immunoSEQ multiplex PCR, while TCRdb's copy carries only in-frame clones and drops some. The table includes 490,000 or so clones, 70% to 90% detected once. Sequencing was carried out using PBMCs or T cells enriched from blood (not recorded which). The receptors come from a woman in her 40s who had recovered from COVID-19. The CDR3 runs from the conserved cysteine through the conserved F or W. A D gene is named only where the DNA matches it firmly. Size is omitted from some rows. Given values are once, few, many or a class for expanded clones.

D gene,clone size,V gene,J gene,CDR3 DNA,CDR3 protein
TRBD1,NA,TRBV12-5,TRBJ1-1,TGTGCTAGTGTCCTACAGGGGGCGCGGGCTTTCTTT,CASVLQGARAFF
NA,NA,TRBV6-5,TRBJ1-1,TGTGCCAGCAGTTACTCGAAGTACATGAACACTGAAGCTTTCTTT,CASSYSKYMNTEAFF
TRBD1,NA,TRBV4-3,TRBJ2-7,TGCGCCAGCAGCCAAGATAGGGACAGCTACGAGCAGTACTTC,CASSQDRDSYEQYF
NA,NA,TRBV27,TRBJ2-7,TGTGCCAGCAGAACGACACTTCCCTACGAGCAGTACTTC,CASRTTLPYEQYF
NA,NA,TRBV5-1,TRBJ1-1,TGCGCCAGCAGCTTGGGACAGTCTATGAACACTGAAGCTTTCTTT,CASSLGQSMNTEAFF
TRBD1,NA,TRBV5-1,TRBJ2-1,TGCGCCAGCAGCACTACAGGGGGCTTTTACAATGAGCAGTTCTTC,CASSTTGGFYNEQFF
TRBD1,NA,TRBV7-9,TRBJ2-5,TGTGCCAGCAGAAACAGGGGGCCGGGTGAGACCCAGTACTTC,CASRNRGPGETQYF
NA,NA,TRBV5-8,TRBJ1-1,TGTGCCAGCAGCTTGGAAATTTTTCCGGGAGGGAAAGACACTGAAGCTTTCTTT,CASSLEIFPGGKDTEAFF
TRBD1,once,TRBV29-1,TRBJ2-7,TGCAGCGTTGGGAGCAGGGGGCAGGGCGAGCAGTACTTC,CSVGSRGQGEQYF
TRBD2,NA,TRBV4-3,TRBJ2-2,TGCGCCAGCAGCCCCCGCAGGCTAGCGGACACCGGGGAGCTGTTTTTT,CASSPRRLADTGELFF
NA,once,TRBV18,TRBJ1-5,TGTGCCAGCTCAACCTCTACAGGGTCCAATCAGCCCCAGCATTTT,CASSTSTGSNQPQHF
TRBD1,NA,TRBV24-1,TRBJ1-2,TGTGCCACCAGTGATTTACAGGGGAATGGCTACACCTTC,CATSDLQGNGYTF
NA,NA,TRBV6-4,TRBJ1-1,TGTGCCAGCAGTGACTCAGGAAACAGTCATCCGGCTTTCTTT,CASSDSGNSHPAFF
TRBD1,NA,TRBV11-2,TRBJ1-2,TGTGCCAGCAGCCTTCCGGGACAGGGGGGTGGCTACACCTTC,CASSLPGQGGGYTF
TRBD1,NA,TRBV13,TRBJ1-1,TGTGCCAGCAGCGTTATCCGGGACAGAGAAGCTTTCTTT,CASSVIRDREAFF
NA,few,TRBV19,TRBJ2-1,TGTGCCAGCCAACCGACAGGACCCAATGAGCAGTTCTTC,CASQPTGPNEQFF
TRBD1,NA,TRBV3-1/TRBV3-2,TRBJ1-5,TGTGCCAGCAGCCAAGGGACAGGGAATCAGCCCCAGCATTTT,CASSQGTGNQPQHF
NA,few,TRBV7-9,TRBJ2-3,TGTGCCAGCAGCTCCGCCCCCCGGGAACTTTGGTATTTT,CASSSAPRELWYF
NA,NA,TRBV29-1,TRBJ1-1,TGCAGCGTTGAAGATGATGTCTTCAGGGAAACTGAAGCTTTCTTT,CSVEDDVFRETEAFF
NA,NA,TRBV5-1,TRBJ2-1,TGCGCCAGCAGCTTGACAACCCGTGAGCAGTTCTTC,CASSLTTREQFF
NA,NA,TRBV19,TRBJ2-7,TGTGCCAGTAGTATCGGGGGACAGAAACCATACTACGAGCAGTACTTC,CASSIGGQKPYYEQYF
NA,NA,TRBV5-1,TRBJ1-2,TGCGCCAGCAGCTTGTATTCCCTCGACGGGGGGACCTATGGCTACACCTTC,CASSLYSLDGGTYGYTF
NA,NA,TRBV20-1,TRBJ2-1,TGCAGTGTAATCTCCTACAATGAGCAGTTCTTC,CSVISYNEQFF
TRBD1,NA,TRBV11-2,TRBJ1-1,TGTGCCAGCAGCCTGGGACAGGGGTCCACTGAAGCTTTCTTT,CASSLGQGSTEAFF
TRBD1,once,TRBV5-1,TRBJ1-1,TGCGCCAGCAGCCCTCGGACAGGGATATTTGGTGAAGCTTTCTTT,CASSPRTGIFGEAFF
NA,NA,TRBV4-1,TRBJ2-3,TGCGCCAGCAGCCAAAGGGGCAAACCCGCAGATACGCAGTATTTT,CASSQRGKPADTQYF
NA,NA,TRBV7-6,TRBJ2-2,TGTGCCAGCAGCTTAGCGAGAGGGGGATTCAACACCGGGGAGCTGTTTTTT,CASSLARGGFNTGELFF
NA,NA,TRBV12-3/TRBV12-4,TRBJ2-3,TGTGCCAGCAGCTATCTGGGCAAAACGCAGTATTTT,CASSYLGKTQYF
NA,NA,TRBV28,TRBJ1-1,TGTGCCAGCAGTTTGGGTAGACAGGACACTGAAGCTTTCTTT,CASSLGRQDTEAFF
TRBD2,NA,TRBV19,TRBJ2-1,TGTGCCAGTGGTAGCGGGGAATCCTACAATGAGCAGTTCTTC,CASGSGESYNEQFF
NA,NA,TRBV21-1,TRBJ1-4,TGTGCCAGCAGCAAGGGGGACAAGGTCTGTGAAAAACTGTTTTTT,CASSKGDKVCEKLFF
TRBD1,NA,TRBV11-2,TRBJ1-2,TGTGCCAGCAGCCATTACCGGGACAGTGACTATGGCTACACCTTC,CASSHYRDSDYGYTF
TRBD1,NA,TRBV10-3,TRBJ1-2,TGTGCCATCAGTGAACAGGGGTCGTATGGCTACACCTTC,CAISEQGSYGYTF
TRBD1,NA,TRBV18,TRBJ1-2,TGTGCCAGCTCACCCCCCAACACGACAGGGGTACCCGAGCCTAACTATGGCTACACCTTC,CASSPPNTTGVPEPNYGYTF
TRBD1,NA,TRBV27,TRBJ2-7,TGTGCCAGCAGTCCCGGGACAGGGGGCTACGAGCAGTACTTC,CASSPGTGGYEQYF
TRBD1,NA,TRBV2,TRBJ1-1,TGTGCCAGCAGTTATAATGGACAGGAGAACACTGAAGCTTTCTTT,CASSYNGQENTEAFF
TRBD1,NA,TRBV11-2,TRBJ1-2,TGTGCCAGCAGCAATAGACAGGGGCTCACATATGGCTACACCTTC,CASSNRQGLTYGYTF
TRBD1,NA,TRBV19,TRBJ2-3,TGTGCCAGTAGTATGGAGGCACGGACAGGGGGCACAGATACGCAGTATTTT,CASSMEARTGGTDTQYF
TRBD1,NA,TRBV7-2,TRBJ1-2,TGTGCCAGCAGCTTAGACAGGGGGCTTGGCTACACCTTC,CASSLDRGLGYTF
NA,NA,TRBV27,TRBJ1-1,TGTGCCAGCAGTTTGACAGCGAACACTGAAGCTTTCTTT,CASSLTANTEAFF
NA,NA,TRBV7-2,TRBJ2-5,TGTGCCAGCAGCATAAGTCTACAAGAGACCCAGTACTTC,CASSISLQETQYF
TRBD2,NA,TRBV4-3,TRBJ2-3,TGCGCCAGCAGCCAAGAGGGACTAGCGGGTAGCACAGATACGCAGTATTTT,CASSQEGLAGSTDTQYF
NA,NA,TRBV14,TRBJ1-2,TGTGCCAGCAGCCAAGCCCGACAGAGTGGGTATGGCTACACCTTC,CASSQARQSGYGYTF
NA,NA,TRBV5-6,TRBJ1-3,TGTGCCAGCAGCTTAGGCCGGAGAGGAAACACCATATATTTT,CASSLGRRGNTIYF
TRBD2,few,TRBV4-3,TRBJ2-1,TGCGCCAGCAGCCAAGGTAGTAGCGGGAGGGCCTACAATGAGCAGTTCTTC,CASSQGSSGRAYNEQFF
NA,once,TRBV19,TRBJ1-5,TGTGCCAGTAAGAGGGAAAGGGCTGAGAATCAGCCCCAGCATTTT,CASKRERAENQPQHF
TRBD1,NA,TRBV6-5,TRBJ1-1,TGTGCCAGCAGTCGACAGGGGGCGGGCACTGAAGCTTTCTTT,CASSRQGAGTEAFF
NA,NA,TRBV10-1,TRBJ1-1,TGCGCCAGCAGTGAGGGCCTCATGAACACTGAAGCTTTCTTT,CASSEGLMNTEAFF
TRBD1,NA,TRBV5-1,TRBJ1-3,TGCGCCAGCAGCCGCCTTGGGACAGACTCTGGAAACACCATATATTTT,CASSRLGTDSGNTIYF
NA,NA,TRBV5-5,TRBJ1-1,TGTGCCAGCAGCTCGAAGTACAGTGTGAACACTGAAGCTTTCTTT,CASSSKYSVNTEAFF
NA,NA,TRBV7-8,TRBJ1-3,TGTGCCAGCAGCCTTGGCACGACTGGAAACACCATATATTTT,CASSLGTTGNTIYF
TRBD1,NA,TRBV4-2,TRBJ1-2,TGTGCCAGCAGCCAAGTCGAGGGGGCCCTCTATGGCTACACCTTC,CASSQVEGALYGYTF
TRBD1,NA,TRBV29-1,TRBJ1-4,TGCAGCGTTGAGGCAGGGGGTGAAAAACTGTTTTTT,CSVEAGGEKLFF
TRBD2,NA,TRBV27,TRBJ2-1,TGTGCCAGCAATAGACTAGCGTCTTTCTCCTACAATGAGCAGTTCTTC,CASNRLASFSYNEQFF
TRBD2,once,TRBV3-1/TRBV3-2,TRBJ2-7,TGTGCCAGCAGCCGGGGGGGACTAGCGGCTTACGAGCAGTACTTC,CASSRGGLAAYEQYF